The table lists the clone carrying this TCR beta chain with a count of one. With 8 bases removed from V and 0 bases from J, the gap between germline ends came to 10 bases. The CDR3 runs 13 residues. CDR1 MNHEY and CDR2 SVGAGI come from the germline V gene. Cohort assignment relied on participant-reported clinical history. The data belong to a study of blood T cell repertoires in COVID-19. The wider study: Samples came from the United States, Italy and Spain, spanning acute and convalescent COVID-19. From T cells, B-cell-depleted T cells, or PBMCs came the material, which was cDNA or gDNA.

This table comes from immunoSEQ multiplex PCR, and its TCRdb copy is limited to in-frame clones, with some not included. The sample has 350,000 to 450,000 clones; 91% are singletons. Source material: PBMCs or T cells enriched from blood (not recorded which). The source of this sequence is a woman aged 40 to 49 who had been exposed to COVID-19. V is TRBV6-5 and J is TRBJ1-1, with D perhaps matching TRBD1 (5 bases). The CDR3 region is CASQETVNTEAFF. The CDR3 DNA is TGTGCCAGCCAGGAGACAGTGAACACTGAAGCTTTCTTT.